This T cell receptor (beta chain) was retrieved from a study of blood T cell repertoires in COVID-19. For the study at large: Acute and convalescent COVID-19 samples came from the United States, Italy and Spain. PBMCs, B-cell-depleted T cells, or T cells were the source of the cDNA or gDNA that made up the material.

Here immunoSEQ multiplex PCR was the method, and the copy in TCRdb shows in-frame clones only, minus some. The table records tens of thousands of clones, 83% of them present only once. The germline CDR1 and CDR2 sequences are ENHRY and SYGVKD. Between the trimmed V and J ends, which lost 4 bases and 3 bases, there was a span of 19 bases. This CDR3 is built from 16 residues. The chain combines TRBV10-3 with TRBJ2-7; TRBD1 is a possible D gene (6 bases). The sample comprised peripheral blood. The clonotype comes from a woman at least 80 years old with acute or convalescent COVID-19. The CDR3 loop is CAISGGSGVGDYEQYF. For the CDR3, the DNA is TGTGCCATCAGTGGGGGCTCAGGGGTGGGTGACTACGAGCAGTACTTC.